A selection of T cell receptor beta chains follows, all from one sample in a study of PD-1 blockade in classical Hodgkin lymphoma. Profiling relied on immunoSEQ multiplex PCR, and the TCRdb table lists in-frame clones only, not all of them. This sample yields approximately 9,800 clones, of which 74% are seen a single time; about 4.3% belongs to the top ten. The sequences come from CD4+ T cells from blood, collected at baseline. The receptors here all came from a human donor with classical Hodgkin lymphoma. The CDR3 runs from the conserved cysteine through the conserved F or W. A D gene is named only where the DNA matches it firmly. For some rows the clone size is stated as once, few or many, or as a class when expanded; others skip it.

DNA	CDR3	V	J	D	size
TGTGCCAGCAGCCAGACAGGGGGATCTTTGTCCTACGAGCAGTACTTC	CASSQTGGSLSYEQYF	TRBV5-6	TRBJ2-7	TRBD1	.
TGTGCCAGCAGTGAAGGGGGAGGGTTTGAGCAGTTCTTC	CASSEGGGFEQFF	TRBV6-1	TRBJ2-1	TRBD2	.
TGTGCCAGCACTTTGATAGGCGGGAGCAATCAGCCCCAGCATTTT	CASTLIGGSNQPQHF	TRBV28	TRBJ1-5	.	.
TGTGCCAGCTCACCCTCTATTTCTTCTAAGGGCGGCTACACCTTC	CASSPSISSKGGYTF	TRBV18	TRBJ1-2	.	.
TGTGCCAGCAGTTTATACGAACCCTTTAGCGTGGGGGTCGATGAGCAGTTCTTC	CASSLYEPFSVGVDEQFF	TRBV28	TRBJ2-1	.	few
TGTGCCAGCAGCTCCGATAATGGGTCACCCCTCCACTTT	CASSSDNGSPLHF	TRBV9	TRBJ1-6	.	few
TGCGCCAGCAGCGCCGCCGGGACAGGAAACACCGGGGAGCTGTTTTTT	CASSAAGTGNTGELFF	TRBV5-1	TRBJ2-2	TRBD1	.
TGCGCCAGCAGTACCGGGACAGGGTACCAAGAGACCCAGTACTTC	CASSTGTGYQETQYF	TRBV10-1	TRBJ2-5	TRBD1	.
TGCAGCGTTGAACCAGGGAGGACTGAAGCTTTCTTT	CSVEPGRTEAFF	TRBV29-1	TRBJ1-1	.	few
TGTGCCAGCAGCTTAGGGACAGGGAGGTCCTACGAGCAGTACTTC	CASSLGTGRSYEQYF	TRBV7-9	TRBJ2-7	TRBD1	.
TGTGCCAGCAGTTTAGCGGGAGGTCGCACCGGGGAGCTGTTTTTT	CASSLAGGRTGELFF	TRBV27	TRBJ2-2	TRBD2	few
TGTGCCAGCAGTCCCCGTTATTGGAGGGACAACTCTAACTATGGCTACACCTTC	CASSPRYWRDNSNYGYTF	TRBV28	TRBJ1-2	.	large
TGTGCCAGCAGTCCCAGAGACAGGGTGGAGACCCAGTACTTC	CASSPRDRVETQYF	TRBV27	TRBJ2-5	TRBD1	.
TGTGCCAGTAGTGGGGTAGCGGGAAAGGGGGTTAGCAATGAGCAGTTCTTC	CASSGVAGKGVSNEQFF	TRBV19	TRBJ2-1	TRBD2	.
TGTGCCAGCCTGACTAGCGGGAGGAACACCGGGGAGCTGTTTTTT	CASLTSGRNTGELFF	TRBV18	TRBJ2-2	TRBD2	.
TGTGCCAGCAGTTTAGGGCAGGGGATGAATGAAAAACTGTTTTTT	CASSLGQGMNEKLFF	TRBV28	TRBJ1-4	.	.
TGTGCCAGCAGCTTAGAAGGGACTGAGCAGTTCTTC	CASSLEGTEQFF	TRBV11-3	TRBJ2-1	.	.
TGTGCCAGCAAACAGGGAGAGTCTGGCTACACCTTC	CASKQGESGYTF	TRBV6-5	TRBJ1-2	.	once
TGTGCCAGCAGCCAAGCCGGGACAGGCCGTTCCCTCTCTTTT	CASSQAGTGRSLSF	TRBV4-2	TRBJ1-4	TRBD1	.
TGTGCCAGCAGCCCCGGACGGGGACAGGGGGCTCAGCAGTACTTC	CASSPGRGQGAQQYF	TRBV4-2	TRBJ2-7	TRBD1	.
TGTGCCAGCTGTCAGACGAACACAGATACGCAGTATTTT	CASCQTNTDTQYF	TRBV27	TRBJ2-3	.	.
TGTGCCAGCAGCCAAGGGAGAGCGGGAGAAAACAATGAGCAGTTCTTC	CASSQGRAGENNEQFF	TRBV4-2	TRBJ2-1	TRBD2	.
TGTGCCAGCAGGCTAGCGGTGAACACCGGGGAGCTGTTTTTT	CASRLAVNTGELFF	TRBV14	TRBJ2-2	TRBD2	.
TGTGCCAGCAGTGAATCGCCTTTTGAAGCTTTCTTT	CASSESPFEAFF	TRBV2	TRBJ1-1	.	.
TGTGCCATCAGTGAGGGGGGGCCGGGGACCTACGAGCAGTACTTC	CAISEGGPGTYEQYF	TRBV10-3	TRBJ2-7	.	.
TGCGCCAGCAGCTTGACAGGGGAGTTCCACGAGCAGTACTTC	CASSLTGEFHEQYF	TRBV5-1	TRBJ2-7	TRBD1	few
TGTGCCAGCAGCCCCGACGACTTCGGCAATCAGCCCCAGCATTTT	CASSPDDFGNQPQHF	TRBV7-9	TRBJ1-5	.	few
TGTGCCAGCAGCTCCCCTAGCGGGAACAATGAGCAGTTCTTC	CASSSPSGNNEQFF	TRBV7-2	TRBJ2-1	TRBD2	few
TGTGCCAGTAGTATAGCTGGGGCGGGAGAGGCGACCCAGTACTTC	CASSIAGAGEATQYF	TRBV19	TRBJ2-5	TRBD2	few
TGCGCCAGCAGCCAGAGCCCTTGGACAGACAGGGGAACCGGGGAGCTGTTTTTT	CASSQSPWTDRGTGELFF	TRBV5-1	TRBJ2-2	TRBD1	.
TGTGCCAGCAGCACCTCCCTTGGGACTAGCGGGAGAAAAGAGACCCAGTACTTC	CASSTSLGTSGRKETQYF	TRBV21-1	TRBJ2-5	.	.
TGTGCCAGCAGTGAGAGACTAGCGGAGCGCACAGATACGCAGTATTTT	CASSERLAERTDTQYF	TRBV25-1	TRBJ2-3	TRBD2	.
TGTGCCAGCAGCTCCCGGGACAGGGGAAATGAAAAACTGTTTTTT	CASSSRDRGNEKLFF	TRBV9	TRBJ1-4	TRBD1	once
TGTGCCAGCAGTGTGACAGGGTCTGATACGCAGTATTTT	CASSVTGSDTQYF	TRBV6-5	TRBJ2-3	TRBD1	.
TGTGCCAGCAGCCCGACAGGGGTAGCCTACGAGCAGTACTTC	CASSPTGVAYEQYF	TRBV5-4	TRBJ2-7	TRBD1	.
TGTGCCAGCAAAGGGAACAACTACGAGCAGTACTTC	CASKGNNYEQYF	TRBV28	TRBJ2-7	.	few
TGTGCCAGCAGATCTACCCCAGGGACAGGGGGAGGGGAGACCCAGTACTTC	CASRSTPGTGGGETQYF	TRBV28	TRBJ2-5	TRBD1	.
TGTGCCAGCAGCCTCCACCCCCCGACTAGCGGGAGGGTATTCGGCAATGAGCAGTTCTTC	CASSLHPPTSGRVFGNEQFF	TRBV11-3	TRBJ2-1	TRBD2	few
TGTGCCAGCAGTTTAAAAGGTGGGGGCTGGTCACCCCTCCACTTT	CASSLKGGGWSPLHF	TRBV27	TRBJ1-6	.	.
TGTGCCAGCAGCCACGACAGGGAACAGGGGAGTTACGAGCAGTACTTC	CASSHDREQGSYEQYF	TRBV7-6	TRBJ2-7	TRBD1	.
TGTGCCAGTCTTAACAGGGGAGGAAATGAAAAACTGTTTTTT	CASLNRGGNEKLFF	TRBV19	TRBJ1-4	TRBD1	.
TGTGCCAGCAGCCGCAAGTACGAGCAGTACTTC	CASSRKYEQYF	TRBV28	TRBJ2-7	.	.
TGTGCCAGCACAGAGATGAGTTTCCAAGGTCATGGCTACACCTTC	CASTEMSFQGHGYTF	TRBV6-6	TRBJ1-2	.	once
TGTGCCAGCAATCTGTTGGGTGGACCTAATTCACCCCTCCACTTT	CASNLLGGPNSPLHF	TRBV6-1	TRBJ1-6	.	few
TGTGCCTGGAGTAGGGGGCAGAACACTGAAGCTTTCTTT	CAWSRGQNTEAFF	TRBV30	TRBJ1-1	TRBD1	once
TGTGCCAGCAGCTTACAGGGGGCGCGTGAAAAACTGTTTTTT	CASSLQGAREKLFF	TRBV7-6	TRBJ1-4	TRBD1	.
TGCGCCAGCAGCTTGGCCCAGAGAGAGACCCAGTACTTC	CASSLAQRETQYF	TRBV5-1	TRBJ2-5	.	.
TGTGCCAGCCGATGGGACGGCACCTCTAACTATGGCTACACCTTC	CASRWDGTSNYGYTF	TRBV6-6	TRBJ1-2	.	.
TGTGCCAGTAGAGACAGGGGGTGGGCCTCCTACGAGCAGTACTTC	CASRDRGWASYEQYF	TRBV19	TRBJ2-7	TRBD1	.